This record covers a single T cell receptor (beta chain). Its target is not known. This entry is derived from a study of T-cell memory formation after mild COVID-19. Study results and caveats: Clones that contracted from day 15 to 85 had balanced CD4/CD8; later expanders were CD4+ biased. Within pre-infection memory, some responding clones were found, suggesting cross-reactive memory joined.

V gave up 7 bases and J gave up 4 bases, with 10 bases separating them. Germline CDR1 reads KGHDR; CDR2 reads SFDVKD. The CDR3 covers 13 residues. Using its own MiXCR run on the 5' RACE reads, TCRdb lists one record per CDR3 protein. Among about 110,000 distinct CDR3 sequences listed, around 15% were seen once. The TCR was taken from an adult woman who had mild COVID-19 (a few samples of this study predate the infection). Cell type and time point are not known. This sequence joins TRBV24-1 and TRBJ2-1; D is possibly TRBD1 (6 bases). Sample: PBMCs or a T cell subset sorted from them (not recorded which). CDR3 amino acids: CATRETGYNEQFF. Written as DNA, the CDR3 is TGTGCCACCAGGGAGACAGGATACAATGAGCAGTTCTTC.